The 3 T cell receptor beta chains below come from one sample, sequenced in a study of T cell clusters in autoimmune cytopenias. Each sample's input was approximately 0.25 ug genomic DNA, 40,000 or so genome equivalents. TRB rearrangements were amplified by touch-down multiplex PCR with mixed TRB-A/B primers. With the multiplex PCR reads reprocessed, TCRdb shows one record per CDR3 protein and no DNA. The listing contains roughly 6,000 distinct CDR3 sequences. These data were likewise used in another study, on T cell repertoires in aging, cancer and after chemotherapy.

The sequenced material came from peripheral blood. The receptors stem from a human donor in good health.

This clonotype ranks as medium-sized in terms of frequency. The chain joins TRBV19 to TRBJ1-4. Germline-derived CDR1 and CDR2 are LNHDA and SQIVND (reference sequence). This CDR3 comprises 14 residues. CDR3 protein: CARTSAGRGEKLFF.

The chain combines TRBV20-1 with TRBJ2-7; TCRdb selects TRBD1, and the lack of DNA leaves this call unchecked. The CDR3 has 14 amino acids. Germline V gives CDR1 DFQATT, CDR2 SNEGSKA (reference sequence). The CDR3 spells CSAGGAMGSYEQYF.

This chain uses TRBV5-1 with TRBJ2-7; TCRdb returns TRBD1, unconfirmable since there is no DNA. Germline lookup yields CDR1 SGHRS and CDR2 YFSETQ. This CDR3 has 11 amino acids. CDR3 protein: CASSLRGEQYF.